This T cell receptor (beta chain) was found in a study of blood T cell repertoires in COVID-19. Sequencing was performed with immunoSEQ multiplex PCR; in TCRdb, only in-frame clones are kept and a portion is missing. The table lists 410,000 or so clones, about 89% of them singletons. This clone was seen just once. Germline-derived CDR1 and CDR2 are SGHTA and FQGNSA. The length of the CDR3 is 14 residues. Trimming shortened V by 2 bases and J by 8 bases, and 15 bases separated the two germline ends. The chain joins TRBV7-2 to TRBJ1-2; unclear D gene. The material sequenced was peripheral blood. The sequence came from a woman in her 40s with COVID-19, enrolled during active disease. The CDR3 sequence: CASSLRWQAPGYTF. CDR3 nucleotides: TGTGCCAGCAGCTTAAGATGGCAGGCCCCCGGCTACACCTTC.